What follows are 11 T cell receptor beta chains derived from one specimen sequenced in a study of Tregs in tolerant kidney transplant recipients (dated by TCRdb to the late 2010s). Libraries were prepared through the immunoSEQ multiplex PCR assay. TCRdb limited this immuneACCESS table to in-frame rearrangements with V and J called. A share of clones is missing; checked studies link under half to unresolved V genes, and the rest is unexplained. In this sample the table shows about 240,000 clones, more than 65% of which occur a single time. Jointly, the top ten make up about 0.68% of the sample. The sequenced material came from CD4+ T cells from blood. These receptors were collected from a human donor in good health.

The chain uses TRBV29-1 and TRBJ2-2, with D perhaps assigned TRBD1 or TRBD2 (6 bases each). The CDR3 spans 14 residues. The V end was cut by 7 bases, the J end by 4 bases, with 16 bases between. Germline V gene data show CDR1 as SQVTM and CDR2 as ANQGSEA. Written as DNA, the CDR3 is TGCAGCGGCAGAGGGGGGCGCGGCACCGGGGAGCTGTTTTTT. Its translation is CSGRGGRGTGELFF.

The gene calls are TRBV5-1 and TRBJ1-4, with D uncertain. The CDR3 is 17 residues long. Germline-derived CDR1 and CDR2 are SGHRS and YFSETQ. Trimming took 2 bases from V and 3 from J, leaving 17 bases between them. The CDR3 is CASSFGSWSSSNEKLFF. In DNA form, the CDR3 reads TGCGCCAGCAGCTTTGGCAGTTGGTCGAGCTCTAATGAAAAACTGTTTTTT.

The rearrangement joins TRBV5-6 to TRBJ1-5, with D tentatively TRBD1 (5 bases). From germline, CDR1 is SGHDT and CDR2 YYEEEE. V lost 1 base and J 4 bases, leaving 12 bases between the germline ends. The CDR3 spans 15 residues. For the CDR3, the DNA is TGTGCCAGCAGCTTGCGGGACCGGCTAAATCAGCCCCAGCATTTT. It specifies CASSLRDRLNQPQHF.

As DNA, the CDR3 is TGTGCCAGCACCTCGGCGGACCCTCATACGCAGTATTTT. Translation: CASTSADPHTQYF. The rearrangement joins TRBV6-5 to TRBJ2-3; D uncertain. The V end was cut by 7 bases, the J end by 7 bases, with 15 bases between. Germline V gives CDR1 MNHEY, CDR2 SVGAGI. This CDR3 has 13 residues.

The J gene is TRBJ2-5, the V gene TRBV2, with D possibly matching TRBD2 (7 bases). CDR1 is SNHLY and CDR2 is FYNNEI in the germline V gene. The length of the CDR3 is 15 residues. With 6 bases removed from V and 5 bases from J, the gap between germline ends came to 19 bases. CDR3 coding DNA: TGTGCCAGCAGAGCAACTCGCGGGGGCCGTGAGACCCAGTACTTC. Its protein is CASRATRGGRETQYF.

The rearrangement uses TRBV5-1 and TRBJ2-3, with TRBD1 as a possible D gene (6 bases). CDR1 SGHRS and CDR2 YFSETQ come from the germline V gene. V was pared by 4 bases and J by 0 bases, with 15 bases between. The CDR3 contains 16 residues. This CDR3 is CASSNGRGSSTDTQYF. Here the CDR3 DNA reads TGCGCCAGCAGCAACGGAAGGGGGTCTAGCACAGATACGCAGTATTTT.

The V gene is TRBV10-2, the J gene TRBJ2-1; TRBD2 matches 13 bases. This CDR3 spans 15 amino acids. Per germline, CDR1 WSHSY and CDR2 SAAADI. The ends lost 6 bases at V and 9 bases at J; junction bases unmatched: 8. The CDR3: CASSPGLAGVGEQFF. Written as DNA, the CDR3 is TGCGCCAGCAGCCCCGGACTAGCGGGAGTTGGTGAGCAGTTCTTC.

This chain uses TRBV11-3 with TRBJ2-1; 10 bases line up with TRBD2. The CDR3 length is 19 residues. With 2 bases clipped from V and 0 bases from J, the junction kept 10 bases outside the gene matches. The germline gives CDR1 SGHNT, CDR2 YENEEA. CDR3 nucleotide sequence: TGTGCCAGCAGCTTAAATCTAGCGGGGGTGACACCCTCCTACAATGAGCAGTTCTTC. Its translation is CASSLNLAGVTPSYNEQFF.

This clone showed up just a few times. This chain connects TRBV7-9 to TRBJ1-1; maybe TRBD1 (5 bases). This CDR3 has 17 residues. The germline V and J ends were trimmed by 4 bases and 4 bases, with 22 bases remaining between them. Germline V gene data show CDR1 as SEHNR and CDR2 as FQNEAQ (reference sequence). The CDR3 DNA follows: TGTGCCAGCAGCTCCATGGGGGGTGTGGGCTCGGGCACTGAAGCTTTCTTT. The encoded protein is CASSSMGGVGSGTEAFF.

The chain joins TRBV27 to TRBJ1-5, with D hard to call. Trimming pared 0 bases from V and 6 bases from J, leaving 9 bases between. The length of the CDR3 is 14 residues. Germline V gene data show CDR1 as MNHEY and CDR2 as SMNVEV (reference sequence). CDR3 nucleotide sequence: TGTGCCAGCAGTTTATCGGGTGGTGTTCAGCCCCAGCATTTT. Its protein is CASSLSGGVQPQHF.

This chain uses TRBV7-9 with TRBJ1-2; a possible D gene is TRBD1 (6 bases). CDR3 length: 14 residues. CDR1 SEHNR and CDR2 FQNEAQ come from the germline V gene (reference sequence). Trimming left V 4 bases short and J 3 bases short, with 12 bases between. Here the CDR3 reads CASSSGGAYYGYTF. The CDR3 DNA follows: TGTGCCAGCAGCTCCGGGGGGGCCTACTATGGCTACACCTTC.